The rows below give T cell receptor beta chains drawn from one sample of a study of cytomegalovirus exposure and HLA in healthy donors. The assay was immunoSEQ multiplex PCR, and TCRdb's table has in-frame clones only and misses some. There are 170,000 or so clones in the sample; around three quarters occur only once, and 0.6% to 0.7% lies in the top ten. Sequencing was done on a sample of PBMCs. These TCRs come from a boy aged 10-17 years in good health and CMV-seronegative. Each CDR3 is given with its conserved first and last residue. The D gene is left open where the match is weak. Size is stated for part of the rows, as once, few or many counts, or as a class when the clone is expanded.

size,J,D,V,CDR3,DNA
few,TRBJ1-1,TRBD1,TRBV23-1,CAIPPGTGESLRTEAFF,TGCGCCATCCCTCCCGGGACAGGGGAATCTCTTAGAACTGAAGCTTTCTTT
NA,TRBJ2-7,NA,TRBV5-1,CASSLGGTVSSNEQYF,TGCGCCAGCAGCCTCGGGGGTACGGTATCATCCAACGAGCAGTACTTC
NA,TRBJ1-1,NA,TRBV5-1,CASSLGQAPTEAFF,TGCGCCAGCAGCTTGGGACAGGCTCCCACTGAAGCTTTCTTT
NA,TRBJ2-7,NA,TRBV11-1,CASSRGRGSYEQYF,TGTGCCAGCAGCAGAGGCAGGGGCTCCTACGAGCAGTACTTC
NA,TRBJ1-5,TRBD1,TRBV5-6,CASSLMVGTGGEQPQHF,TGTGCCAGCAGCTTGATGGTAGGGACAGGGGGCGAACAGCCCCAGCATTTT
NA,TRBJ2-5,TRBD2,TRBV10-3,CAIREGLAGEETQYF,TGTGCCATCAGAGAAGGACTAGCGGGTGAAGAGACCCAGTACTTC
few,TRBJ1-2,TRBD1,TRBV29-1,CSVGQGAYGYTF,TGCAGCGTTGGACAGGGGGCTTATGGCTACACCTTC
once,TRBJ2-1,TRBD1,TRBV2,CASSLTGSHNEQFF,TGTGCCAGCAGTTTGACAGGGTCCCACAATGAGCAGTTCTTC
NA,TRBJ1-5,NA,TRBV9,CASGGGGKGQPQHF,TGTGCCAGCGGGGGAGGGGGAAAAGGCCAGCCCCAGCATTTT
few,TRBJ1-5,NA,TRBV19,CASSIQVSNQPQHF,TGTGCCAGTAGTATACAGGTTAGCAATCAGCCCCAGCATTTT
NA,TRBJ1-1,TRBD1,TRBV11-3,CASRDARQGTTTEAFF,TGTGCCAGCCGAGATGCCCGACAGGGGACGACCACTGAAGCTTTCTTT
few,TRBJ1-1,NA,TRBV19,CASSSLRRGGENTEAFF,TGTGCCAGTAGTTCTCTTCGTCGCGGGGGAGAGAACACTGAAGCTTTCTTT
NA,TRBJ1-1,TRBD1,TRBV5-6,CASSLERVDRGNTEAFF,TGTGCCAGCAGCTTGGAGAGGGTTGACAGGGGAAACACTGAAGCTTTCTTT
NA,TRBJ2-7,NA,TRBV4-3,CASSLQVSGATYEQYF,TGCGCCAGCAGCCTCCAGGTGAGCGGAGCGACCTACGAGCAGTACTTC
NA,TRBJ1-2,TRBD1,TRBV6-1,CASLGQIYGYTF,TGTGCCAGCCTGGGACAGATCTATGGCTACACCTTC
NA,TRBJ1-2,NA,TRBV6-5,CASSYGTGYNYGYTF,TGTGCCAGCAGTTACGGAACAGGGTACAACTATGGCTACACCTTC
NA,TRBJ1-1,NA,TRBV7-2,CASSLARGRPAPNTEAFF,TGTGCCAGCAGCTTAGCGCGGGGTAGGCCCGCGCCAAACACTGAAGCTTTCTTT
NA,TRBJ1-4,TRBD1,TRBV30,CAWSEGGRGEKLFF,TGTGCCTGGAGTGAAGGGGGCCGGGGTGAAAAACTGTTTTTT
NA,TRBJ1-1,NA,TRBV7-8,CASSLRGGKTMNTEAFF,TGTGCCAGCAGCCTTCGGGGGGGGAAAACGATGAACACTGAAGCTTTCTTT
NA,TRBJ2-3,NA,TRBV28,CASSSLWPEADTQYF,TGTGCCAGCAGTTCCCTCTGGCCAGAGGCAGATACGCAGTATTTT
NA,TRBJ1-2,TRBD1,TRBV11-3,CASSPGQAKNYGYTF,TGTGCCAGCAGCCCTGGACAGGCTAAAAACTATGGCTACACCTTC
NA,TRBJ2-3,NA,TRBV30,CAWGGGKAGRTDTQYF,TGTGCCTGGGGTGGTGGTAAGGCAGGGCGCACAGATACGCAGTATTTT
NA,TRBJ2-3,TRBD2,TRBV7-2,CASSLEWGGRDTQYF,TGTGCCAGCAGCTTAGAATGGGGGGGGAGAGATACGCAGTATTTT
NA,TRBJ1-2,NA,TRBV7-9,CASRPQGIYGYTF,TGTGCCAGCAGACCACAGGGCATCTATGGCTACACCTTC
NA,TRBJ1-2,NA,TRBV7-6,CASSFAGTGLPGYTF,TGTGCCAGCAGCTTTGCGGGAACGGGATTGCCTGGCTACACCTTC
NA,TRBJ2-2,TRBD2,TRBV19,CASIHGTSGSAGELFF,TGTGCCAGTATCCACGGGACTAGCGGGAGTGCCGGGGAGCTGTTTTTT
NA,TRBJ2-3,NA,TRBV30,CAWSVLARSTDTQYF,TGTGCCTGGAGTGTACTAGCTCGAAGCACAGATACGCAGTATTTT
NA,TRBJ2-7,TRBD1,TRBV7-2,CASSSQGAISYEQYF,TGTGCCAGCAGCTCACAGGGGGCGATATCCTACGAGCAGTACTTC
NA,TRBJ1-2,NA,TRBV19,CATSERLNYGYTF,TGTGCCACATCTGAGAGGTTGAACTATGGCTACACCTTC
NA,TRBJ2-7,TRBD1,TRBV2,CASETGVTYEQYF,TGTGCCAGTGAAACAGGGGTTACCTACGAGCAGTACTTC
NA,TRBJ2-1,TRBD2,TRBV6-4,CASSDRSGGPSEQFF,TGTGCCAGCAGTGACAGGTCGGGGGGGCCCAGTGAGCAGTTCTTC
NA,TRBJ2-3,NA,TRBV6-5,CASSSNSQATQYF,TGTGCCAGCAGTTCCAATAGCCAAGCTACGCAGTATTTT
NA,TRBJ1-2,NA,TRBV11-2,CASSKGQSYGYTF,TGTGCCAGCAGCAAAGGACAGAGCTATGGCTACACCTTC
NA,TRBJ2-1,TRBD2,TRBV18,CASSPGLAENNEQFF,TGTGCCAGCTCTCCGGGACTAGCGGAGAACAATGAGCAGTTCTTC
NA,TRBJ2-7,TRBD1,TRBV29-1,CSARDSSYEQYF,TGCAGCGCTCGGGACAGCTCCTACGAGCAGTACTTC
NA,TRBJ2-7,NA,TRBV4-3,CASSSSYYSSYEQYF,TGCGCCAGCAGCTCCAGTTACTATAGCTCCTACGAGCAGTACTTC
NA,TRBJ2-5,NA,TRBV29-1,CSVDPQGSRKTQYF,TGCAGCGTTGATCCGCAGGGTAGTCGTAAGACCCAGTACTTC